In this sample, the clone carrying this TCR beta chain turned up a few times. TCRdb re-analysed the RACE reads in MiXCR, keeping a single row per CDR3 protein. The sample shows 200,000 to 300,000 distinct CDR3 sequences, roughly 8.9% of them seen only once. This specimen comes from a study of human T cells and chemical hapten exposure. For the study at large: On the upper back, patch tests were applied with 0.01% DPC and read at 6 days.

This CDR3 is built from 14 residues. Germline loops: CDR1 MNHEY, CDR2 SVGEGT. Trimming took 4 bases from V and 8 from J, leaving 17 bases between them. Documented time point: pre-sensitization, week 0. Treatment given: therapeutic diphenylcyclopropenone sensitization with weekly scalp DPC. At every patch-test visit, blood was drawn before the patch test was applied. Total RNA was extracted from unfractionated whole blood. Sequenced here: whole blood, sampled in connection with sensitization to the hapten diphenylcyclopropenone (DPC). The rearrangement joins TRBV6-2 or TRBV6-3 to TRBJ1-2; D is undetermined. The receptor comes from a middle-aged woman with alopecia areata. Some clones in this sample may be carry-over from other donors' samples. The DNA of the CDR3 is TGTGCCAGCAGTTCGGACGCTCCGTCGGGCGGCTACACCTTC. Translated: CASSSDAPSGGYTF.